A selection of T cell receptor beta chains follows, all from one sample in a study of control samples from healthy donors and cancer patients. Produced via immunoSEQ multiplex PCR; TCRdb's table is partial and in-frame only. The sample lists approximately 100,000 clones, 70% to 90% seen once, with around 2.1% in the top ten. Sample: blood. The receptors come from a woman aged 40 to 50 in good health. Both conserved end residues are part of each CDR3. The order of the fields is V gene, clone size, J gene, D gene, CDR3 protein, CDR3 DNA. The D gene is left open where the match is weak. Clone size is given for some rows only: seen once, a few or many times, or a class if the clone is expanded.

TRBV19	.	TRBJ2-2	.	CASSRANTGELFF	TGTGCCAGTAGTCGGGCGAACACCGGGGAGCTGTTTTTT
TRBV5-6	once	TRBJ1-5	TRBD1	CASSLAGGIKDF	TGTGCCAGCAGCTTGGCAGGGGGAATCAAGGATTTT
TRBV10-2	.	TRBJ2-7	.	CASSSPDGALVHEQYF	TGCGCCAGCAGTTCCCCGGACGGCGCCCTTGTCCACGAGCAGTACTTC
TRBV9	.	TRBJ1-5	TRBD1	CASSVQDRGLNQPQHF	TGTGCCAGCAGCGTTCAGGACAGGGGGCTCAATCAGCCCCAGCATTTT
TRBV6-6	.	TRBJ2-7	.	CASSPRSAGTTRYEQYF	TGTGCCAGCAGTCCCCGATCGGCCGGGACAACCCGATACGAGCAGTACTTC
TRBV9	.	TRBJ2-5	.	CASSVGMDYRETQYF	TGTGCCAGCAGCGTAGGCATGGACTACAGAGAGACCCAGTACTTC
TRBV20-1	.	TRBJ2-7	.	CSAKRLYEQYF	TGCAGTGCCAAACGGCTCTACGAGCAGTACTTC
TRBV9	few	TRBJ2-3	.	CASSENRGISTDTQYF	TGTGCCAGCAGCGAAAACCGGGGGATCAGCACAGATACGCAGTATTTT
TRBV10-1	.	TRBJ1-1	.	CASSESGHEAFF	TGCGCCAGCAGTGAGTCGGGGCATGAAGCTTTCTTT
TRBV30	.	TRBJ1-2	.	CAWSVRQGVGGYTF	TGTGCCTGGAGTGTAAGGCAGGGAGTGGGTGGCTACACCTTC
TRBV7-2	.	TRBJ2-7	TRBD2	CASSIASGGTSYEQYF	TGTGCCAGCAGCATAGCTAGCGGGGGAACCTCCTACGAGCAGTACTTC
TRBV5-8	.	TRBJ2-3	TRBD1	CASSFSTGTGRTDTQYF	TGTGCCAGCAGCTTCTCGACGGGGACAGGGCGAACAGATACGCAGTATTTT
TRBV2	.	TRBJ1-1	TRBD1	CASRKDRDTEAFF	TGTGCCAGCAGAAAAGACAGGGACACTGAAGCTTTCTTT
TRBV12-3/TRBV12-4	.	TRBJ1-2	.	CASSLQAYGYTF	TGTGCCAGCAGTTTACAGGCCTATGGCTACACCTTC
TRBV13	.	TRBJ1-2	.	CASSLSKYYGYTF	TGTGCCAGCAGTTTATCTAAATACTACGGCTACACCTTC
TRBV6-2/TRBV6-3	few	TRBJ2-1	.	CASSGMGHTGTSYNEQFF	TGTGCCAGCAGTGGAATGGGTCATACGGGTACATCGTACAATGAGCAGTTCTTC
TRBV12-5	.	TRBJ2-6	.	CASGLIRGSGANVLTF	TGTGCTAGTGGTTTGATTCGGGGTTCTGGGGCCAACGTCCTGACTTTC
TRBV30	.	TRBJ1-3	.	CAWSTGTSGNTIYF	TGTGCCTGGTCAACAGGTACCTCGGGAAACACCATATATTTT
TRBV5-1	.	TRBJ2-7	.	CASSPSLWEWYEQYF	TGCGCCAGCAGCCCCTCTCTCTGGGAGTGGTACGAGCAGTACTTC
TRBV5-8	.	TRBJ1-3	TRBD1	CASSPSGQGSGNTIYF	TGTGCCAGCAGTCCCTCGGGACAGGGGTCTGGAAACACCATATATTTT
TRBV7-2	.	TRBJ2-2	TRBD2	CASSPRYGTSGARTGELFF	TGTGCCAGCAGCCCCAGATACGGGACTAGCGGGGCTCGCACCGGGGAGCTGTTTTTT
TRBV6-2/TRBV6-3	.	TRBJ2-3	.	CASSPLTSTDTQYF	TGTGCCAGCAGTCCCTTGACGAGCACAGATACGCAGTATTTT
TRBV10-3	.	TRBJ1-5	.	CAIRGSGNQPQHF	TGTGCCATCAGAGGTAGCGGCAATCAGCCCCAGCATTTT
TRBV6-4	.	TRBJ2-2	TRBD1	CASRQTGSDTGELFF	TGTGCCAGCAGACAGACAGGGTCGGACACCGGGGAGCTGTTTTTT
TRBV27	.	TRBJ2-1	.	CASTPRDNLFNEQFF	TGTGCCAGCACCCCCCGGGACAACCTATTTAATGAGCAGTTCTTC
TRBV5-6	.	TRBJ2-3	.	CASSVERTDTQYF	TGTGCCAGCAGCGTAGAGAGAACAGATACGCAGTATTTT
TRBV14	.	TRBJ1-2	TRBD1	CASSPRGQGGGYTF	TGTGCCAGCAGCCCCCGGGGACAGGGGGGGGGCTACACCTTC
TRBV3-1/TRBV3-2	.	TRBJ2-7	TRBD2	CASSQLPGLAGDLYEQYF	TGTGCCAGCAGCCAACTTCCGGGACTAGCGGGGGACCTCTACGAGCAGTACTTC
TRBV9	.	TRBJ2-3	TRBD2	CASSVGLAGKDTQYF	TGTGCCAGCAGCGTAGGGTTAGCGGGGAAAGATACGCAGTATTTT
TRBV11-3	.	TRBJ1-2	.	CASSPGSSNYGYTF	TGTGCCAGCAGTCCAGGGAGCTCTAACTATGGCTACACCTTC
TRBV4-1	.	TRBJ1-2	.	CASSQDYRGHTF	TGCGCCAGCAGCCAAGATTATCGGGGTCACACCTTC
TRBV10-3	.	TRBJ1-5	.	CAISESWDGQPQHF	TGTGCCATCAGTGAGTCGTGGGACGGTCAGCCCCAGCATTTT
TRBV15	.	TRBJ1-3	.	CATSRGGGKDTIYF	TGTGCCACCAGCAGAGGTGGGGGGAAAGACACCATATATTTT
TRBV27	.	TRBJ1-2	.	CASSPTPAGYGYTF	TGTGCCAGCAGTCCCACCCCCGCAGGCTATGGCTACACCTTC
TRBV24-1	.	TRBJ2-3	TRBD2	CATSEYGTSGADTQYF	TGTGCCACCAGTGAGTACGGGACTAGCGGGGCAGATACGCAGTATTTT
TRBV5-1	.	TRBJ2-7	TRBD1	CASSYSGQGGREQYF	TGCGCCAGCAGTTACTCAGGACAGGGAGGAAGGGAGCAGTACTTC
TRBV7-8	.	TRBJ1-2	TRBD1	CASSLDRGRYGYTF	TGTGCCAGCAGCCTCGACAGGGGGCGCTATGGCTACACCTTC
TRBV10-3	.	TRBJ1-1	TRBD1	CAIGQGAQAFF	TGTGCCATCGGACAGGGGGCTCAAGCTTTCTTT
TRBV19	.	TRBJ1-5	TRBD1	CASKGQGRQPQHF	TGTGCCAGTAAGGGACAGGGAAGGCAGCCCCAGCATTTT
TRBV30	.	TRBJ2-7	.	CAWSEGAYEQYF	TGTGCCTGGAGTGAGGGGGCCTACGAGCAGTACTTC
TRBV5-8	.	TRBJ2-2	.	CASSLATGPAGELFF	TGTGCCAGCAGCTTGGCCACGGGGCCCGCCGGGGAGCTGTTTTTT
TRBV10-2	.	TRBJ1-4	.	CASSGTPNEKLFF	TGCGCCAGCAGCGGGACCCCGAATGAAAAACTGTTTTTT
TRBV29-1	.	TRBJ1-1	TRBD1	CSAVKVGQLNTEAFF	TGCAGCGCCGTCAAGGTGGGACAGCTGAACACTGAAGCTTTCTTT
TRBV27	few	TRBJ1-3	TRBD1	CASSLSGQSGNTIYF	TGTGCCAGCAGTTTATCGGGACAGTCTGGAAACACCATATATTTT
TRBV19	.	TRBJ1-1	.	CASSISTRLSGAEAFF	TGTGCCAGTAGTATTTCCACCCGCCTAAGTGGGGCTGAAGCTTTCTTT
TRBV5-1	.	TRBJ2-6	.	CASSLYEQSSGANVLTF	TGCGCCAGCAGCTTGTACGAACAGTCCTCTGGGGCCAACGTCCTGACTTTC
TRBV10-3	few	TRBJ1-1	.	CAISESGGGGNTEAFF	TGTGCCATCAGTGAGTCCGGTGGGGGGGGTAACACTGAAGCTTTCTTT
TRBV7-2	.	TRBJ1-5	.	CASSLAPEYNQPQHF	TGTGCCAGCAGCTTAGCGCCGGAATACAATCAGCCCCAGCATTTT
TRBV6-5	.	TRBJ2-3	TRBD1	CASRTTGGGTDTQYF	TGTGCCAGCAGAACCACAGGGGGCGGGACAGATACGCAGTATTTT
TRBV2	.	TRBJ1-6	TRBD1	CASSWDREAGSPLHF	TGTGCCAGCAGTTGGGACAGGGAGGCGGGTTCACCCCTCCACTTT
TRBV2	.	TRBJ2-7	.	CASRGGSSYEQYF	TGTGCCAGCAGGGGGGGCTCCTCCTACGAGCAGTACTTC
TRBV30	once	TRBJ1-2	.	CAWRDSDGYTF	TGTGCCTGGAGGGACAGCGATGGCTACACCTTC
TRBV20-1	few	TRBJ1-3	.	CSADDRNTIYF	TGCAGTGCTGACGATAGAAACACCATATATTTT
TRBV6-2/TRBV6-3	.	TRBJ2-3	TRBD1	CASSQRDRGTDTQYF	TGTGCCAGCAGTCAGAGAGACAGGGGCACAGATACGCAGTATTTT
TRBV15	once	TRBJ1-2	.	CATSRDITLEGYTF	TGTGCCACCAGCAGAGATATAACCCTTGAGGGCTACACCTTC
TRBV29-1	.	TRBJ2-7	TRBD2	CSVGLAGGPDEQYF	TGCAGCGTTGGGTTAGCGGGGGGGCCCGACGAGCAGTACTTC
TRBV5-8	.	TRBJ2-3	.	CASSSSGIRITDTQYF	TGTGCCAGCAGCTCGTCCGGGATAAGAATCACAGATACGCAGTATTTT
TRBV7-9	.	TRBJ2-3	TRBD2	CASTTSGGSDTQYF	TGTGCCAGCACGACTAGCGGGGGATCTGATACGCAGTATTTT
TRBV7-8	.	TRBJ1-6	.	CASSSLEGGYTPLHF	TGTGCCAGCAGCAGCTTAGAGGGAGGGTATACACCCCTCCACTTT
TRBV23-1	.	TRBJ2-5	.	CASSQPGVVGNETQYF	TGCGCCAGCAGTCAGCCGGGGGTGGTGGGGAACGAGACCCAGTACTTC